The clone carrying this T cell receptor (beta chain) has only a few counts. Antigen specificity is unknown. This sample was taken from a study of blood T cells in healthy people across ages. Study outcomes and limitations: Naive T cell percentage showed a strong correlation with the diversity of TCR beta. Estimated diversity, derived from one million T cells, was regarded as an underestimate.

Using a J-beta primer mix together with a sample-barcoded 5' primer, a second PCR was run for about 6 to 12 cycles. TCRdb reanalysed the 5' RACE reads using MiXCR and keeps one entry per CDR3 protein. The table has more than 900,000 distinct CDR3 sequences, about 25% seen once. CDR3 length: 14 amino acids. The V and J ends lost 5 bases and 6 bases, in that order; junction bases with no gene match: 7. The V gene's germline CDR1 is SGHTA and CDR2 FQGNSA. This same sample was also part of a study on T cells of mothers and their children. That report adds: Mothers yielded over 9 million CDR3 reads, children several million each. It was related mother-child pairs that showed slightly higher overlap than unrelated pairs, without reaching significance.

Sample: blood. This clonotype was sampled from a girl between 2 and 10 years old in good health. This chain joins TRBV7-2 and TRBJ2-5; 9 bases line up with TRBD2. DNA of the CDR3: TGTGCCAGCAGCCCGCGGGGGGGTGTAAAGACCCAGTACTTC. Translated, it gives CASSPRGGVKTQYF.